This T cell receptor (beta chain) was obtained from a study of CD8+ T cells in alopecia areata (dated by TCRdb to between 2017 and 2018). Study-wide context: Treated patients were enrolled in an open-label pilot trial of oral tofacitinib, 5 to 10 mg twice daily, for moderate-to-severe alopecia areata. Disease severity in treated patients was measured with the SALT score, which quantifies the percentage of affected scalp surface area. High-throughput TCRbeta sequencing was used to examine T cell clonal expansion in alopecia areata in both the C3H/HeJ mouse model and human patients. Scalp clonality was compared among normal scalp (n=4), patchy alopecia areata scalp (n=8), and alopecia totalis/universalis scalp (n=8). Tofacitinib-treated patients had biopsies at baseline and at 4 and 24 weeks of treatment, with a later scalp biopsy in several patients. Tofacitinib was given for 6 to 18 months, followed by 6 months of follow-up off drug to assess delayed response and recurrence. On the human side, TCRbeta sequencing was run on scalp tissue and on sorted CD4+ and CD8+ peripheral blood T cells from healthy controls and from alopecia areata patients with either patchy or totalis/universalis disease. RNA came from the PAXgene miRNA kit for fixed scalp, the miRNeasy kit for PBMCs, and the RNeasy kit for mouse skin. immunoSEQ multiplex PCR using 35 Vbeta forward primers and 13 Jbeta reverse primers was used to amplify TCRbeta CDR3 regions.

Counted from cysteine to phenylalanine, this CDR3 has 13 amino acids. Only CDR3 DNA is held: 39 bases, read in frame from base 1. CDR1 is given as SQVTM and CDR2 as ANQGSEA, both from the germline V gene. V and J are truncated by 6 bases and 3 bases respectively, leaving an intervening sequence of 11 bases. Per the publication, the treatment or condition label means: oral pan-JAK inhibitor, 5-10 mg twice daily. Lesional scalp punch biopsies and peripheral blood were obtained from alopecia areata patients. PBMCs were isolated by density centrifugation and stained for CD3, CD4 and CD8, after which CD4+ and CD8+ T cells were sorted on a FACSAria. Libraries were made using the immunoSEQ multiplex PCR assay. RNA was extracted from all samples and reverse transcribed into cDNA as template for TCR sequencing. First-strand cDNA was synthesized using SuperScript III with a 2:1 mix of oligo-dT and random hexamers. Amplification bias was assessed with a synthetic immune receptor repertoire, and residual bias was removed computationally. In the paper's pipeline: Raw reads were preprocessed to remove errors, and CDR3 was defined according to IMGT conventions as the region from the conserved cysteine to phenylalanine. Clonality was computed by normalizing Shannon entropy by log2 of the number of productive unique TCRs and subtracting the result from 1. Whether each scalp clone was CD4 or CD8 was inferred by checking scalp TCRbeta sequences against the CD4 and CD8 repertoires from sorted blood. The table was pulled from immuneACCESS by TCRdb, which kept in-frame rearrangements only. Such tables lose some clones; where checked, under half of the loss comes from unresolved V genes, and the rest has no known cause. From that table come the V and J calls and clone size; the DNA was used to work out D and trimming. The sample data list fewer than 250,000 clones, and around two fifths of these were observed just once. More than 0.4% of the sample is in the top ten clones.

On this clone itself: Its binding antigen is unknown. Base qualities are not at hand, and no much larger clone is one base apart.

What the study reported, not specific to this receptor: TCR sequences shared between patients were less clear than in mice, possibly partly because of HLA diversity in the patient population. Tofacitinib significantly decreased scalp clonality and the number of expanded CD8+ clones among the top 100 scalp clones. Compared with normal scalp, lesional scalp, particularly in alopecia totalis/universalis, had higher clonality and more expanded CD8+ clones, which suggests antigenic drive. During tofacitinib treatment, many expanded lesional clones remained in scalp and blood, and this persistence may partly explain relapse after treatment is stopped. Unlike mouse skin, where gammadelta T cells dominate, normal human skin contains resident alphabeta T cells that get sequenced too, which complicates analysis of the scalp TCR repertoire. Because the treated cohort was small and included a single nonresponder, larger studies are needed to assess links between baseline CD8+ expansion and response.

The sample was CD4+ T cells sorted from blood, taken between weeks 30 and 35, from a patient treated with tofacitinib. The TCR comes from a human donor with alopecia areata. The rearrangement joined TRBV29-1 to TRBJ1-4; TRBD1 is possibly the D segment (6 matching bases). This receptor carries the CDR3 CSVTGLANEKLFF. Here is the DNA: TGCAGCGTAACAGGGCTTGCTAATGAAAAACTGTTTTTT.